This is a list of T cell receptor beta chains from one sample in a study of spatial heterogeneity in lung cancer. TCRdb re-called the 5' RACE reads through MiXCR, storing one row per CDR3 protein. There are over 25,000 distinct CDR3 sequences in the sample; about 7.1% occur only once, and about 24% lies in the top ten. The sample consisted of lung tumor tissue, taken at surgery. These receptors all stem from a male donor with early-stage non-small cell lung cancer. Each CDR3 is given with its conserved first and last residue. D genes are given only for firm matches. Expanded clones are given a class, and other clones once, few, many or no size at all.

v_gene,d_gene,j_gene,abundance,CDR3aa,CDR3nt
TRBV20-1,NA,TRBJ2-7,NA,CSARTAYEQYF,TGCAGTGCTAGGACAGCCTACGAGCAGTACTTC
TRBV28,NA,TRBJ2-7,few,CASSPPGHRLREQYF,TGTGCCAGCAGTCCTCCGGGACATCGACTGCGCGAGCAGTACTTC
TRBV2,NA,TRBJ2-3,few,CASSEEGTDTQYF,TGTGCCAGCAGTGAAGAGGGCACAGATACGCAGTATTTT
TRBV7-9,TRBD2,TRBJ2-7,many,CASSSGGVEQYF,TGTGCCAGCAGCTCCGGGGGGGTGGAGCAGTACTTC
TRBV4-1,NA,TRBJ1-2,many,CASSQGPQGPYGYTF,TGCGCCAGCAGCCAGGGGCCACAGGGTCCCTATGGCTACACCTTC
TRBV20-1,TRBD1,TRBJ2-7,many,CSASVPGTGEQYF,TGCAGTGCTAGTGTTCCCGGGACAGGAGAGCAGTACTTC
TRBV12-3/TRBV12-4,TRBD2,TRBJ2-1,many,CASSSGGLAEYNEQFF,TGTGCCAGCAGTTCGGGGGGACTAGCGGAGTACAATGAGCAGTTCTTC
TRBV28,NA,TRBJ2-3,NA,CASTSSTDTQYF,TGTGCCAGCACGTCTAGCACAGATACGCAGTATTTT
TRBV7-2,NA,TRBJ2-5,medium-sized,CASSLGGDHQETQYF,TGTGCCAGCAGCTTAGGCGGCGACCACCAAGAGACCCAGTACTTC
TRBV20-1,NA,TRBJ2-3,many,CSADGWTASTDTQYF,TGCAGTGCTGATGGGTGGACAGCTAGCACAGATACGCAGTATTTT
TRBV20-1,TRBD1,TRBJ1-5,NA,CSASPRDRGAEQPQHF,TGCAGTGCTAGCCCCCGGGACAGGGGGGCGGAACAGCCCCAGCATTTT
TRBV4-2,TRBD2,TRBJ2-1,many,CASSQDPTSGGAGEQFF,TGTGCCAGCAGCCAAGATCCGACTAGCGGGGGGGCGGGCGAGCAGTTCTTC
TRBV20-1,NA,TRBJ1-5,NA,CSASKQGSNQPQHF,TGCAGTGCTAGCAAACAGGGAAGCAATCAGCCCCAGCATTTT
TRBV7-9,NA,TRBJ2-3,NA,CASSTGTLNTDTQYF,TGTGCCAGCAGCACCGGGACCCTCAACACAGATACGCAGTATTTT
TRBV7-2,NA,TRBJ1-1,once,CASSLAQGTEAFF,TGTGCCAGCAGCTTAGCGCAGGGTACTGAAGCTTTCTTT
TRBV10-3,NA,TRBJ2-2,few,CAISESSMGSGELFF,TGTGCCATCAGTGAGTCATCCATGGGGAGCGGGGAGCTGTTTTTT
TRBV7-2,TRBD1,TRBJ2-7,many,CASSPDRGDFEQYF,TGTGCCAGCAGCCCAGACAGGGGGGACTTCGAGCAGTACTTC
TRBV4-3,NA,TRBJ2-5,many,CASSQDFIQGKTQYF,TGCGCCAGCAGCCAAGATTTCATCCAAGGGAAGACCCAGTACTTC
TRBV5-1,TRBD1,TRBJ2-7,many,CASSHRQGYEQYF,TGCGCCAGCAGCCACCGACAGGGCTACGAGCAGTACTTC
TRBV5-1,TRBD1,TRBJ1-2,many,CASSSAAGGRNYGYTF,TGCGCCAGCAGCTCCGCCGCAGGGGGCAGAAACTATGGCTACACCTTC
TRBV5-1,TRBD2,TRBJ2-5,many,CASSNSRTSGGGETQYF,TGCGCCAGCAGCAATTCCAGGACTAGCGGGGGAGGAGAGACCCAGTACTTC
TRBV20-1,TRBD1,TRBJ1-1,few,CSAKTGGRRTEAFF,TGCAGTGCTAAGACAGGGGGCCGGCGCACTGAAGCTTTCTTT
TRBV10-3,NA,TRBJ1-2,NA,CAISGNPSYGYTF,TGTGCCATCAGTGGGAACCCTAGCTATGGCTACACCTTC
TRBV4-3,NA,TRBJ1-6,many,CASSQEERGSPLHF,TGCGCCAGCAGCCAAGAGGAAAGAGGCTCACCCCTCCACTTT
TRBV15,NA,TRBJ2-1,many,CATSRGLRDNEQFF,TGTGCCACCAGCAGGGGTCTGCGAGACAATGAGCAGTTCTTC
TRBV6-6,NA,TRBJ1-6,few,CASSYGGLYNSPLHF,TGTGCCAGCAGTTATGGGGGTCTCTATAATTCACCCCTCCACTTT
TRBV7-2,NA,TRBJ2-5,many,CAISLSGETQYF,TGTGCCATCTCGCTGTCGGGGGAGACCCAGTACTTC
TRBV7-2,NA,TRBJ1-5,few,CASSLRGRDGQPQHF,TGTGCCAGCAGCTTGAGAGGGCGTGACGGTCAGCCCCAGCATTTT
TRBV6-2/TRBV6-3,TRBD1,TRBJ1-5,NA,CASRGTVSLAQHF,TGTGCCAGCAGGGGGACAGTTTCCTTGGCCCAGCATTTT
TRBV11-2,NA,TRBJ2-5,few,CASTYTRGETQYF,TGTGCCAGCACCTACACGAGGGGGGAGACCCAGTACTTC
TRBV4-3,TRBD1,TRBJ1-4,many,CASSQDVGNRGINEKLFF,TGCGCCAGCAGCCAAGATGTGGGGAACAGGGGCATTAATGAAAAACTGTTTTTT
TRBV5-5,TRBD2,TRBJ2-5,NA,CASESRAGGPQETQYF,TGTGCCAGCGAGAGTAGAGCGGGGGGACCCCAAGAGACCCAGTACTTC
TRBV3-1,NA,TRBJ2-2,few,CASSQGLTSLFF,TGTGCCAGCAGCCAAGGCTTGACCTCGCTGTTTTTT